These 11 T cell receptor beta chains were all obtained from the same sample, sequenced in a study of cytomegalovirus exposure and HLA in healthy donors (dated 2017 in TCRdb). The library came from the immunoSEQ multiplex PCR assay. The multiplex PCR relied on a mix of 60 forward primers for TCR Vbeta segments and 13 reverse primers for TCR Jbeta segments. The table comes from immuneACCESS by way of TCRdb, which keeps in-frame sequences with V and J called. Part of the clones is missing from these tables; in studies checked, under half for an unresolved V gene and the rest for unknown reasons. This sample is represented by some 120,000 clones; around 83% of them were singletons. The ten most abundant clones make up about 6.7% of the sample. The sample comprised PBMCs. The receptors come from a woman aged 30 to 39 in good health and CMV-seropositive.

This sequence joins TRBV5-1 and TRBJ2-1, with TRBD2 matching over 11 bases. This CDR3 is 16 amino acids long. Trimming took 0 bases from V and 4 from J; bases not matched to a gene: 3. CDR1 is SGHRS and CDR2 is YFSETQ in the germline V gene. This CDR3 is CASSLGGLAAYNEQFF. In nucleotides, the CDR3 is TGCGCCAGCAGCTTGGGGGGACTAGCGGCGTACAATGAGCAGTTCTTC.

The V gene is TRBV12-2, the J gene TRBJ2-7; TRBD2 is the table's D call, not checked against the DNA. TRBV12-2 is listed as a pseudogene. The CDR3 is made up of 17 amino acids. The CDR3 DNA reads TGTGCAAGTCGCTTAGCGAAGGGCGGGCAGCCTACCTACGAGCAGTACTTC. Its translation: CASRLAKGGQPTYEQYF.

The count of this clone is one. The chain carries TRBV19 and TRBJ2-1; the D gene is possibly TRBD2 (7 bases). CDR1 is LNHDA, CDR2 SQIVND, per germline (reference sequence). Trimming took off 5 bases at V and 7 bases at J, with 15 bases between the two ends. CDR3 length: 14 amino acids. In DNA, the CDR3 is TGTGCCAGTAGTTGGGGGGGCGGTGGGAATGAGCAGTTCTTC. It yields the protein CASSWGGGGNEQFF.

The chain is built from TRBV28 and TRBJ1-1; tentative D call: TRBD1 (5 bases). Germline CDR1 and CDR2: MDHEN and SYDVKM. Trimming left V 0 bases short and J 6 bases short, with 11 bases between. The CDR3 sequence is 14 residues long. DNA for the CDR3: TGTGCCAGCAGTTTATGGGGGGGGTCGGCTGAAGCTTTCTTT. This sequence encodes CASSLWGGSAEAFF.

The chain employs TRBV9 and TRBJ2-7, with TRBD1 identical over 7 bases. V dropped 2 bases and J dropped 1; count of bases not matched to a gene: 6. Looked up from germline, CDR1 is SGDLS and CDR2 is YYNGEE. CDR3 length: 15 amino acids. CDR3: CASSVSPTGSYEQYF. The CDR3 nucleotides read TGTGCCAGCAGCGTCTCTCCGACAGGGTCCTACGAGCAGTACTTC.

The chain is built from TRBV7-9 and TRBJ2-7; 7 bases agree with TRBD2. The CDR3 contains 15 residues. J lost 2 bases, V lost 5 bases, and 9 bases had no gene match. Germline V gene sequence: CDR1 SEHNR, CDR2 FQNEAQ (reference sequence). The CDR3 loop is CASSRLGGTPYEQYF. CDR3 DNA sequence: TGTGCCAGCAGCCGGCTGGGAGGGACCCCCTACGAGCAGTACTTC.

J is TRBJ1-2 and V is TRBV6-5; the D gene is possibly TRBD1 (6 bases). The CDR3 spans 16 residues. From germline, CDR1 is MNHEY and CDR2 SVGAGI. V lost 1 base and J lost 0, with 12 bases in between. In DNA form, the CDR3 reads TGTGCCAGCAGTTACTACCGACAGGCTTCTAACTATGGCTACACCTTC. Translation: CASSYYRQASNYGYTF.

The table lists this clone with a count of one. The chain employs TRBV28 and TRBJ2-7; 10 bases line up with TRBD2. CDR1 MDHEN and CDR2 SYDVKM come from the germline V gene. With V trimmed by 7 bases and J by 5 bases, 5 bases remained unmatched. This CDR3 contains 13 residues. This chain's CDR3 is CASTAGLANEQYF. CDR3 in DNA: TGTGCCAGCACCGCGGGACTAGCGAACGAGCAGTACTTC.

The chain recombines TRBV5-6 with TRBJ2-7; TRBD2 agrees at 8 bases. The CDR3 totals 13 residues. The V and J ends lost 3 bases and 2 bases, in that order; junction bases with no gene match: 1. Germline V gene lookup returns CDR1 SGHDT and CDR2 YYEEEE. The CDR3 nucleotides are TGTGCCAGCAGCTCCGGGGGGGCCTACGAGCAGTACTTC. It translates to CASSSGGAYEQYF.

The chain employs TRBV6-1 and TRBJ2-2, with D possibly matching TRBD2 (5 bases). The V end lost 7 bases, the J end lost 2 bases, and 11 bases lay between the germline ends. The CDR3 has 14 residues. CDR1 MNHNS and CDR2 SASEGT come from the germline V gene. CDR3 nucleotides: TGTGCCAGCACCCCTCGGGATAACACCGGGGAGCTGTTTTTT. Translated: CASTPRDNTGELFF.

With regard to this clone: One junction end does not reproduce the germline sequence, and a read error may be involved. The CDR3 nucleotides read TGTGCTAGCAGTCTATCGGGTAGCGGAGGAGAGACCCAGTACTTC. Translated: CASSLSGSGGETQYF. The J gene is TRBJ2-5, the V gene TRBV7-7; possible D gene TRBD2, 6 bases. In germline, CDR1 is SSHAT, CDR2 FNYEAQ (reference sequence). The CDR3 sequence is 15 residues long.